The rows below give T cell receptor beta chains drawn from one sample of a study of immune cell composition in non-small cell lung cancer. Assay: immunoSEQ multiplex PCR; the TCRdb copy retains only in-frame clones and omits some. The sample has 6,000 to 8,500 clones, roughly three quarters seen once. Source material: lung tumor tissue. These receptors were obtained from a human donor with non-small cell lung cancer. The CDR3 runs from the conserved cysteine through the conserved F or W. D genes are given only for firm matches. The listing skips clone size in some rows; elsewhere it reads once, few, many or a size class.

D gene: TRBD2; clone size: .; V gene: TRBV15; J gene: TRBJ2-3; CDR3 DNA: TGTGCCACCAGCCCTGGACGGACTAGCGGAACAGATACGCAGTATTTT; CDR3 protein: CATSPGRTSGTDTQYF
D gene: TRBD2; clone size: once; V gene: TRBV5-1; J gene: TRBJ2-3; CDR3 DNA: TGCGCCAGCAGCTTGGGAGCGGGAACAGATACGCAGTATTTT; CDR3 protein: CASSLGAGTDTQYF
D gene: .; clone size: .; V gene: TRBV28; J gene: TRBJ1-2; CDR3 DNA: TGTGCCAGCAGCTCGAACTATGGCTACACCTTC; CDR3 protein: CASSSNYGYTF
D gene: .; clone size: .; V gene: TRBV2; J gene: TRBJ1-5; CDR3 DNA: TGTGCCAGCAGGGACAGCCACAATCAGCCCCAGCATTTT; CDR3 protein: CASRDSHNQPQHF
D gene: .; clone size: .; V gene: TRBV7-2; J gene: TRBJ2-5; CDR3 DNA: TGTGCCAGCAGCTTATATAACAAGGAGACCCAGTACTTC; CDR3 protein: CASSLYNKETQYF
D gene: TRBD1; clone size: .; V gene: TRBV28; J gene: TRBJ1-2; CDR3 DNA: TGTGCCAGCAGTTCAACCGCAGGGGGCCGTGGCTACACCTTC; CDR3 protein: CASSSTAGGRGYTF
D gene: .; clone size: .; V gene: TRBV30; J gene: TRBJ2-2; CDR3 DNA: TGTGCCTGGAGTGTATTTTCAGGGGCGTTTTTCCGAGACACCGGGGAGCTGTTTTTT; CDR3 protein: CAWSVFSGAFFRDTGELFF
D gene: TRBD1; clone size: .; V gene: TRBV7-9; J gene: TRBJ1-6; CDR3 DNA: TGTGCCAGCAGCTTAGGGACAGGGGAATCACCCCTCCACTTT; CDR3 protein: CASSLGTGESPLHF
D gene: TRBD1; clone size: few; V gene: TRBV11-2; J gene: TRBJ1-5; CDR3 DNA: TGTGCCAGCAGCGCGGACAGGGGAAATCAGCCCCAGCATTTT; CDR3 protein: CASSADRGNQPQHF
D gene: TRBD1; clone size: .; V gene: TRBV7-8; J gene: TRBJ1-2; CDR3 DNA: TGTGCCAGCACTGGACAGGGGGTTTATGGCTACACCTTC; CDR3 protein: CASTGQGVYGYTF
D gene: TRBD1; clone size: .; V gene: TRBV10-3; J gene: TRBJ2-2; CDR3 DNA: TGTGCCATCAGTGTTCAGGGGGCGGTCACCGGGGAGCTGTTTTTT; CDR3 protein: CAISVQGAVTGELFF
D gene: .; clone size: .; V gene: TRBV19; J gene: TRBJ1-5; CDR3 DNA: TGTGCCAGTAGTGCAGGGAAGGCGGCGCCCCAGCATTTT; CDR3 protein: CASSAGKAAPQHF
D gene: .; clone size: .; V gene: TRBV5-4; J gene: TRBJ1-6; CDR3 DNA: TGTGCCAGCTTCTCGGCGGGGGTGCCCACCCTCCACTTT; CDR3 protein: CASFSAGVPTLHF
D gene: .; clone size: .; V gene: TRBV19; J gene: TRBJ1-1; CDR3 DNA: TGTGCCAGTACCGAGATGAGGGCGGGGCAGCCCCCTGAAGCTTTCTTT; CDR3 protein: CASTEMRAGQPPEAFF
D gene: .; clone size: .; V gene: TRBV7-9; J gene: TRBJ1-2; CDR3 DNA: TGTGCCAGCAGCTTGTTGGGGGCAGGGAGCGGCTATGGCTACACCTTC; CDR3 protein: CASSLLGAGSGYGYTF
D gene: TRBD1; clone size: .; V gene: TRBV28; J gene: TRBJ1-2; CDR3 DNA: TGTGCCAGCAGTTTCCCGGGACAGGGAGCCCAAAGGGGCTACACCTTC; CDR3 protein: CASSFPGQGAQRGYTF
D gene: .; clone size: .; V gene: TRBV11-3; J gene: TRBJ2-1; CDR3 DNA: TGTGCCAGCAGCTCCGGGACTCGACCCAGGGATGAGCAGTTCTTC; CDR3 protein: CASSSGTRPRDEQFF
D gene: .; clone size: .; V gene: TRBV29-1; J gene: TRBJ2-1; CDR3 DNA: TGCAGCGTTGCGGGCAGGGAAGACAATGAGCAGTTCTTC; CDR3 protein: CSVAGREDNEQFF
D gene: TRBD2; clone size: .; V gene: TRBV5-5; J gene: TRBJ2-1; CDR3 DNA: TGTGCCAGCAGCATAGGCGGGAGCTCCTACAATGAGCAGTTCTTC; CDR3 protein: CASSIGGSSYNEQFF
D gene: TRBD2; clone size: few; V gene: TRBV4-1; J gene: TRBJ2-3; CDR3 DNA: TGCGCCAGCAGCCAAGATTGGGGAGGGAGGAGCACAGATACGCAGTATTTT; CDR3 protein: CASSQDWGGRSTDTQYF
D gene: .; clone size: .; V gene: TRBV5-6; J gene: TRBJ1-1; CDR3 DNA: TGTGCCAGCGGACCGCCCAGGGCTGGGACTGAAGCTTTCTTT; CDR3 protein: CASGPPRAGTEAFF
D gene: TRBD1; clone size: few; V gene: TRBV18; J gene: TRBJ2-5; CDR3 DNA: TGTGCCAGCTCACCCAGGACAGGGGGGACCCAGTACTTC; CDR3 protein: CASSPRTGGTQYF
D gene: .; clone size: .; V gene: TRBV7-9; J gene: TRBJ2-7; CDR3 DNA: TGTGCCAGCAGCTCGTTGGCGGGTGGGCCGTACGAGCAGTACTTC; CDR3 protein: CASSSLAGGPYEQYF
D gene: TRBD1; clone size: .; V gene: TRBV5-6; J gene: TRBJ1-1; CDR3 DNA: TGTGCCAGCAGCTTGTCCGCCGGGACAGTGAACACTGAAGCTTTCTTT; CDR3 protein: CASSLSAGTVNTEAFF
D gene: TRBD2; clone size: .; V gene: TRBV19; J gene: TRBJ2-3; CDR3 DNA: TGTGCCAGTAGTATCGGACTAGCGGGGCCCACAGATACGCAGTATTTT; CDR3 protein: CASSIGLAGPTDTQYF
D gene: .; clone size: .; V gene: TRBV30; J gene: TRBJ1-2; CDR3 DNA: TGTGCCTGGAGTCCGGGCGCAGGGTATGGCTACACCTTC; CDR3 protein: CAWSPGAGYGYTF
D gene: TRBD2; clone size: .; V gene: TRBV4-1; J gene: TRBJ2-5; CDR3 DNA: TGCGCCAGCAGCCTCCGGGTAGCGGGAATCGGGGAGAGGACCCAGTACTTC; CDR3 protein: CASSLRVAGIGERTQYF